This passage covers 28 T cell receptor beta chains from one sample sequenced in a study of Graves' ophthalmopathy and Graves' hyperthyroidism. The TCR beta CDR3 regions underwent amplification from RNA transcripts. HTBI-primed first-round RT-PCR preceded second-round multiplex PCR. Via MiXCR, TCRdb re-called the multiplex PCR reads, giving one row per CDR3 protein. The table lists 450,000 to 600,000 distinct CDR3 sequences, 35% to 40% of them singletons. The sample was peripheral blood or thyroid tissue (not recorded which). The receptors stem from an adult man with Graves' hyperthyroidism.

This clonotype was counted only a few times. The rearrangement joins TRBV7-2 to TRBJ2-3; D is unresolved. In germline, CDR1 is SGHTA, CDR2 FQGNSA. The ends were cut back, 7 bases at V and 0 bases at J, with 14 bases in the middle. The CDR3 is 15 amino acids. The CDR3 region is CASNTRATSTDTQYF. The CDR3 nucleotides read TGTGCCAGCAACACCCGGGCCACTAGCACAGATACGCAGTATTTT.

This sequence joins TRBV20-1 and TRBJ2-7, with D maybe TRBD2 (5 bases). Germline values: CDR1 DFQATT, CDR2 SNEGSKA (reference sequence). The CDR3 is made up of 14 amino acids. Deletions cut 3 bases from V and 1 base from J, with 13 bases between. The chain's CDR3 is CSAREVLSSYEQYF. The DNA of the CDR3 is TGCAGTGCTAGGGAGGTCCTGAGTTCCTACGAGCAGTACTTC.

The CDR3 bases are TGCAGTGCTAGACCCTTACTAGGAGATACGCAGTATTTT. Translated, it gives CSARPLLGDTQYF. This chain uses TRBV20-1 with TRBJ2-3; D may be TRBD2 (5 bases). Germline V gene lookup returns CDR1 DFQATT and CDR2 SNEGSKA (reference sequence). CDR3 length: 13 amino acids. The V end lost 2 bases, the J end lost 5 bases, and 11 bases lay between the germline ends.

The table lists this clonotype with many counts. The chain recombines TRBV7-2 with TRBJ1-2, with D maybe TRBD1 (5 bases). Deletions cut 1 base from V and 6 bases from J, with 15 bases between. The CDR3 is 15 amino acids. In germline, CDR1 is SGHTA, CDR2 FQGNSA. In DNA form, the CDR3 reads TGTGCCAGCAGCTTAGAAGGGGCGGGGACCCATGGCTACACCTTC. Translated: CASSLEGAGTHGYTF.

Of note for this clonotype: The junction shows a germline mismatch at one end, possibly a read error. The genes are TRBV29-1 and TRBJ1-4; 8 bases match TRBD1. This CDR3 has 13 residues. Germline lookup yields CDR1 SQVTM and CDR2 ANQGSEA. The CDR3 nucleotides are TGTGCCGGCCAAGGACAGGGAGGTGAAAAACTGTGTTTT. Its translation is CAGQGQGGEKLCF. Full variable domain (missing parts from reference TRBV29-1 and TRBJ1-4): SAVISQKPSRDICQRGTSLTIQCQVDSQVTMMFWYRQQPGQSLTLIATANQGSEATYESGFVIDKFPISRPNLTFSTLTVSNMSPEDSSIYLCAGQGQGGEKLCFGSGTQLSVL.

In its sample, this clonotype was seen a few times. The chain carries TRBV5-1 and TRBJ2-2; D is unresolved. The CDR3 has 16 residues. V lost 4 bases and J lost 1, with 14 bases in between. CDR1 SGHRS and CDR2 YFSETQ come from the germline V gene. Here the CDR3 DNA reads TGCGCCAGCAGCCCAGGACGTATAGAGAACACCGGGGAGCTGTTTTTT. Translation: CASSPGRIENTGELFF.

This clonotype appeared many times. The chain carries TRBV4-2 and TRBJ2-5; TRBD2 might be the D (5 bases). Trimming removed 0 bases at V and 2 bases at J, with 13 bases between. The CDR3 length is 16 residues. Germline assignment: CDR1 LGHNA and CDR2 YNFKEQ. For the CDR3, the DNA is TGTGCCAGCAGCCAAGACGGTAGCGAACTACAAGAGACCCAGTACTTC. It specifies CASSQDGSELQETQYF.

This clonotype was observed at least ten times. The V gene is TRBV24-1, the J gene TRBJ2-5; D perhaps matches TRBD1 (5 bases). Germline lookup yields CDR1 KGHDR and CDR2 SFDVKD. V was shortened by 1 base and J by 5 bases, with 10 bases between the two germline ends. The CDR3 is 14 amino acids. CDR3 loop: CATSDLGQGETQYF. The CDR3 nucleotides read TGTGCCACCAGTGATTTAGGGCAGGGTGAGACCCAGTACTTC.

This clonotype was seen at least ten times. The genes are TRBV7-3 and TRBJ1-6; possible D gene TRBD1, 6 bases. The CDR3 runs 13 residues. Germline CDR1 SGHTA, CDR2 FQGTGA. V lost 4 bases to trimming and J lost 8 bases, with 9 bases between them. The CDR3 sequence: CASSSTGYSPLHF. The DNA of the CDR3 is TGTGCCAGCAGCTCAACAGGGTATTCACCCCTCCACTTT.

This clonotype has just one count. The CDR3 does not close with the conserved phenylalanine or tryptophan, likely indicating a read error. No DNA is shown, since the ends of the CDR3 on it are uncertain; the CDR3 is the one TCRdb lists. V usage is TRBV7-2 and J usage is TRBJ2-7; the table's TRBD2 call for D was not verified on the DNA. The germline V gene has CDR1 SGHTA and CDR2 FQGNSA. The CDR3 sequence runs 16 residues, both termini included. CDR3 amino acids: CASSRPSGGAIYERYL.

The V and J genes are TRBV7-8 and TRBJ2-2; TRBD2 matches at 7 bases. This CDR3 spans 16 amino acids. Germline V gene data show CDR1 as SGHVS and CDR2 as FQNEAQ. After removal of 3 bases from V and 0 bases from J, the junction contained 4 bases not matched to a gene. This CDR3 is CASSFRDYPNTGELFF. Here the CDR3 DNA reads TGTGCCAGCAGCTTCCGGGACTACCCGAACACCGGGGAGCTGTTTTTT.

On this clonotype itself: Just one base apart from a much larger clone, this may be a read error. CDR3 sequence reads: CAISENPGTSYEQYF. The DNA of the CDR3 is TGTGCCATCAGCGAGAACCCAGGGACCAGCTACGAGCAGTACTTC. The chain has TRBV10-3 and TRBJ2-7; D possibly uses TRBD1 or TRBD2 (5 bases each). Trimming removed 6 bases at V and 3 bases at J, with 18 bases between. The CDR3 spans 15 residues. CDR1 is ENHRY, CDR2 SYGVKD, per germline.

The gene calls are TRBV15 and TRBJ2-2; D not certain. The germline CDR1 and CDR2 sequences are LNHNV and YYDKDF (reference sequence). V lost 0 bases and J lost 7, with 9 bases in between. The CDR3 extends over 14 amino acids. CDR3 amino acids: CATSRDLVGGELFF. DNA for the CDR3: TGTGCCACCAGCAGAGATCTAGTTGGCGGGGAGCTGTTTTTT.

This clonotype was seen ten or more times. The chain has TRBV13 and TRBJ2-7, with 8 bases lining up with TRBD1. Germline V gives CDR1 PRHDT, CDR2 FYEKMQ (reference sequence). This CDR3 comprises 17 residues. V was clipped by 6 bases and J by 2 bases; unmatched bases: 15. The CDR3 region has the DNA TGTGCCAGCAGTCCACTATATTCGGACAGGGAACCCTACGAGCAGTACTTC. Translated: CASSPLYSDREPYEQYF.

This chain joins TRBV29-1 and TRBJ2-5; D perhaps matches TRBD2 (6 bases). CDR1 SQVTM and CDR2 ANQGSEA come from the germline V gene. Trimming left V 6 bases short and J 4 bases short, with 12 bases between. This CDR3 is 12 amino acids long. The CDR3 DNA is TGCAGCGTGCAGGGCGGGGTAGAGACCCAGTACTTC. This encodes CSVQGGVETQYF.

The rearrangement links TRBV28 to TRBJ1-5; maybe TRBD1 (5 bases). There are 15 residues in the CDR3. CDR1 is MDHEN, CDR2 SYDVKM, per germline. V was cut by 6 bases and J by 6 bases, with 18 bases left in between. In DNA form, the CDR3 reads TGTGCCAGCAGGGGGGAATCGGGAGCGAGTCAGCCCCAGCATTTT. Its protein product is CASRGESGASQPQHF.

This clonotype was seen ten or more times. This chain links TRBV24-1 with TRBJ2-7; no clear D gene. Deletions cut 4 bases from V and 4 bases from J, with 7 bases between. CDR1 is KGHDR and CDR2 is SFDVKD in the germline V gene. This CDR3 contains 12 residues. CDR3 sequence: CATSESGYEQYF. As DNA, the CDR3 is TGTGCCACCAGTGAGTCCGGGTACGAGCAGTACTTC.

This clonotype has at least ten counts. The chain employs TRBV19 and TRBJ1-1, with TRBD1 identical over 7 bases. Trimming at V came to 8 bases and at J to 0 bases, leaving 9 bases not matched to a gene. Germline loops: CDR1 LNHDA, CDR2 SQIVND (reference sequence). The CDR3 extends over 15 amino acids. CDR3 in DNA: TGTGCCAGTCTTCCGGGACAGACTTTGAACACTGAAGCTTTCTTT. It yields the protein CASLPGQTLNTEAFF. Full variable domain (outside the CDR3, taken from reference TRBV19 and TRBJ1-1): DGGITQSPKYLFRKEGQNVTLSCEQNLNHDAMYWYRQDPGQGLRLIYYSQIVNDFQKGDIAEGYSVSREKKESFPLTVTSAQKNPTAFYLCASLPGQTLNTEAFFGQGTRLTVV.

A single count supports this clonotype. The J gene is TRBJ1-5, the V gene TRBV10-3, with D possibly being TRBD1 (5 bases). The CDR3 is made up of 15 amino acids. Germline V gene data show CDR1 as ENHRY and CDR2 as SYGVKD. Deletions cut 6 bases from V and 0 bases from J, with 12 bases between. This chain's CDR3 is CAISHRLDSNQPQHF. CDR3 DNA sequence: TGTGCCATCAGCCACAGGTTGGATAGCAATCAGCCCCAGCATTTT.

This chain uses TRBV2 with TRBJ1-5; possible D gene TRBD1, 5 bases. V was clipped by 4 bases and J by 2 bases, with 18 bases between them. This CDR3 contains 17 residues. Per germline, CDR1 SNHLY and CDR2 FYNNEI. CDR3 sequence: CASSGASGARGNQPQHF. The CDR3 DNA reads TGTGCCAGCAGTGGGGCTAGCGGGGCACGTGGCAATCAGCCCCAGCATTTT. The variable domain in full, with the rest retrieved from reference TRBV2 and TRBJ1-5, is EPEVTQTPSHQVTQMGQEVILRCVPISNHLYFYWYRQILGQKVEFLVSFYNNEISEKSEIFDDQFSVERPDGSNFTLKIRSTKLEDSAMYFCASSGASGARGNQPQHFGDGTRLSIL.

This clonotype was detected many times. The chain combines TRBV13 with TRBJ1-1; no definite D call. Per the germline V gene, CDR1 is PRHDT and CDR2 is FYEKMQ (reference sequence). This CDR3 spans 14 amino acids. Trimming shortened V by 3 bases and J by 0 bases, and 8 bases separated the two germline ends. CDR3 nucleotides: TGTGCCAGCAGCTTGTCTGCGATGAACACTGAAGCTTTCTTT. It translates to CASSLSAMNTEAFF.

This clonotype came up a few times. The rearrangement joins TRBV27 to TRBJ2-5; 10 bases map to TRBD1. V trimming: 6 bases; J trimming: 5 bases; junction bases outside the gene matches: 9. Germline V gives CDR1 MNHEY, CDR2 SMNVEV (reference sequence). This CDR3 has 15 residues. The CDR3: CASRETGGAWETQYF. CDR3 nucleotides: TGTGCCAGCAGGGAGACAGGGGGCGCGTGGGAGACCCAGTACTTC.

The genes are TRBV30 and TRBJ1-1, with TRBD1 matching 9 bases. The ends lost 5 bases at V and 1 base at J; junction bases unmatched: 8. CDR1 is GTSNPN and CDR2 is SVGIG in the germline V gene (reference sequence). The CDR3 consists of 15 residues. CDR3 in DNA: TGTGCCTGGGCACAAGGACAGGGGACGAACACTGAAGCTTTCTTT. Translation gives CAWAQGQGTNTEAFF.

This clonotype was seen only a few times. The chain joins TRBV12-3 or TRBV12-4 to TRBJ2-2, with 10 bases matching TRBD2. The length of the CDR3 is 14 residues. V was pared by 6 bases and J by 5 bases, with 3 bases of the junction left unmatched. CDR3 sequence (DNA): TGTGCCAGCAGACCTAGCGGGGGAACCGGGGAGCTGTTTTTT. Amino acid sequence: CASRPSGGTGELFF.

This clonotype was seen more than once but under ten times. The chain combines TRBV28 with TRBJ1-1, with D unclear. The V and J ends lost 1 base and 6 bases respectively, with 15 bases between them. Germline CDR1 MDHEN, CDR2 SYDVKM. The CDR3 contains 15 residues. The CDR3 coding sequence is TGTGCCAGCAGTTTATTACTCGGGCCCACGTCTGAAGCTTTCTTT. It is translated as CASSLLLGPTSEAFF.

Ten or more counts support this clonotype. The chain uses TRBV15 and TRBJ2-2; maybe TRBD1 (6 bases). This CDR3 has 15 residues. The germline V gene encodes CDR1 LNHNV and CDR2 YYDKDF (reference sequence). Trimming pared 4 bases from V and 1 base from J, leaving 10 bases between. CDR3 sequence reads: CATSTQGKNTGELFF. The CDR3 bases are TGTGCCACCAGCACCCAGGGGAAGAACACCGGGGAGCTGTTTTTT.

Details on this clonotype: This may be a read error, as it is one base from a much larger clone. The rearrangement joins TRBV10-3 to TRBJ2-3; D possibly matches TRBD1 or TRBD2 (5 bases each). The V gene's germline CDR1 is ENHRY and CDR2 SYGVKD. This CDR3 comprises 10 residues. DNA of the CDR3: TGTGCCACCGGCAGGGAGACGCGGTATTTT. It is translated as CATGRETRYF.

Ten or more counts support this clonotype. This rearrangement joins TRBV20-1 to TRBJ2-7; D gene unclear. The CDR3 spans 15 residues. CDR1 and CDR2 from the germline V gene are DFQATT and SNEGSKA (reference sequence). V lost 3 bases, J lost 2 bases, and 17 bases lay in between. The CDR3 spells CSASKGSTRTYEQYF. The CDR3 DNA sequence: TGCAGTGCTAGTAAAGGATCCACCCGGACCTACGAGCAGTACTTC.